Sequencing of this T cell receptor (beta chain) was carried out in a study of vaccination and CD4 T cells after COVID-19. As for the study in general: Convalescents were six males and four females, two of them Hispanic.

The Oncomine TCR Beta short-read assay sequenced DNA from cultured CD4+ T cells. TCRdb processed the PCR reads anew with MiXCR; each CDR3 protein has one entry. The sample holds more than 9,000 distinct CDR3 sequences, under 40% seen once. This clonotype has just a few counts. Its antigen is still unknown. Treatment here: roughly nine-day PBMC culture with coronavirus spike peptide pools or control peptides (ViraFEST assay). From germline, CDR1 is KGHSH and CDR2 LQKENI. V was trimmed by 4 bases and J by 4 bases, leaving 8 bases between them. CDR3 length: 13 residues. This TCR was sampled from a human donor with COVID-19. The chain joins TRBV18 to TRBJ1-5; no firm D call. The sample was cultured CD4+ T cells from blood. CDR3 protein: CASSLQKNQPQHF. DNA for the CDR3: TGTGCCAGCTCACTGCAGAAGAATCAGCCCCAGCATTTT.